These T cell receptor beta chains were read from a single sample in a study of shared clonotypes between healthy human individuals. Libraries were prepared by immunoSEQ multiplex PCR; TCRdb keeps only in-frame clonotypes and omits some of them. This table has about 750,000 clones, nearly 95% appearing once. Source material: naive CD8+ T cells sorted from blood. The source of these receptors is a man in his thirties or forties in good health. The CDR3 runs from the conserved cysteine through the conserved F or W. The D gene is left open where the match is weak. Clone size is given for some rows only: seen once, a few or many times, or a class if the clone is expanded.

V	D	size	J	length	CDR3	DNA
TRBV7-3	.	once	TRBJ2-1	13	CASSLVYSNEQFF	TGTGCCAGCAGCTTAGTCTACTCCAATGAGCAGTTCTTC
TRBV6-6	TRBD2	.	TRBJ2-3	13	CASEREGGDTQYF	TGTGCGAGTGAGCGGGAGGGGGGGGATACGCAGTATTTT
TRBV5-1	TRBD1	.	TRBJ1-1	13	CASSGTTGAEAFF	TGCGCCAGCAGCGGAACTACAGGGGCTGAAGCTTTCTTT
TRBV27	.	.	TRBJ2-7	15	CASSSWTEISYEQYF	TGTGCCAGCAGCTCCTGGACTGAAATCTCCTACGAGCAGTACTTC
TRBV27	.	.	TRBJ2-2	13	CASSWIATGELFF	TGTGCCAGCAGTTGGATAGCAACCGGGGAGCTGTTTTTT
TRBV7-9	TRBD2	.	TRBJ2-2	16	CASRLLAGGNTGELFF	TGTGCCAGCAGGTTACTAGCGGGGGGAAACACCGGGGAGCTGTTTTTT
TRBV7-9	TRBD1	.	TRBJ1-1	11	CASSLGTAPFF	TGTGCCAGCAGCCTAGGGACAGCGCCTTTCTTT
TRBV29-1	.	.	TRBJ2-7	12	CSVAGRSYEQYF	TGCAGCGTTGCTGGCAGATCCTACGAGCAGTACTTC
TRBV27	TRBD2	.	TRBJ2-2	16	CASSFGLAGGSGELFF	TGTGCCAGCAGTTTTGGACTAGCGGGAGGTTCCGGGGAGCTGTTTTTT
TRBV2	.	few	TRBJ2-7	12	CASSDPGSEQYF	TGTGCCAGCAGTGACCCGGGGTCCGAGCAGTACTTC
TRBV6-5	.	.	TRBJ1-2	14	CASSPFEGSHGYTF	TGTGCCAGCAGCCCCTTTGAGGGCAGCCATGGCTACACCTTC
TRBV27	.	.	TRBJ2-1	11	CASSGVDEQFF	TGTGCCAGCAGTGGGGTAGATGAGCAGTTCTTC
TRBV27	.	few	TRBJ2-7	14	CASSYATGSYEQYF	TGTGCCAGCAGTTATGCGACAGGAAGCTACGAGCAGTACTTC
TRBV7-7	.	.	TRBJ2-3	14	CASSQHLGTDTQYF	TGTGCCAGCAGCCAGCACCTCGGAACAGATACGCAGTATTTT